This entry describes one TCR beta chain. The data were taken from a study of blood T cell repertoires in COVID-19. The wider study: Both acute and convalescent COVID-19 samples were obtained from the United States, Italy and Spain.

V lost 2 bases, J lost 7 bases, and 9 bases lay in between. Per germline, CDR1 SEHNR and CDR2 FQNEAQ (reference sequence). The CDR3 runs to 14 residues. The data were produced by immunoSEQ multiplex PCR, yet TCRdb's version contains in-frame clones alone and is incomplete. The profile covers just under 150,000 clones, with approximately 85% appearing a single time and 2.6% taken by the ten largest. The receptor was isolated from a human donor with acute or convalescent COVID-19. The donor label of this sample is uncertain. Specimen: peripheral blood. The chain combines TRBV7-9 with TRBJ1-6; D might be TRBD1 (6 bases). For the CDR3, the DNA is TGTGCCAGCAGCTTATTGACAGGAAATTCACCCCTCCACTTT. This codes for CASSLLTGNSPLHF.